What follows is one T cell receptor (beta chain) and its context. Its antigen is unidentified. This sample was included in a study of vaccination effects on CD4 cells after COVID-19. There are 17 residues in the CDR3. With 0 bases removed from V and 0 bases from J, the gap between germline ends came to 9 bases. Germline V gene data show CDR1 as MNHEY and CDR2 as SMNVEV (reference sequence). Data came from immunoSEQ multiplex PCR; TCRdb stores just in-frame clones and leaves some out. The data contain about 73,000 clones, about 70% of them seen just once; the ten biggest clones take up roughly 2.9%. Sequencing followed a ViraFEST assay step that expanded antigen-specific CD4+ T cells with viral peptide pools. Researchers isolated CD4+ T cells once ten to eleven days of culture had elapsed. Nucleocapsid antibodies stayed negative before and after vaccination, showing no earlier SARS-CoV-2 infection. Each culture well received a few million PBMC. These cells were then cultured in IMDM with approximately 9.8 IU/ml IL-2 and roughly 10 ug/ml peptides.

V is TRBV27 and J is TRBJ2-6; D may be TRBD1 (6 bases). This clonotype originated in a human donor who received a COVID-19 vaccine. The sequencing here drew on CD4+ T cells from PBMCs cultured with HCoV-NL63 spike peptides, taken before COVID-19 vaccination. In nucleotides, the CDR3 is TGTGCCAGCAGTTTATCGTCCAGGGGCTCTGGGGCCAACGTCCTGACTTTC. Amino acid sequence: CASSLSSRGSGANVLTF.